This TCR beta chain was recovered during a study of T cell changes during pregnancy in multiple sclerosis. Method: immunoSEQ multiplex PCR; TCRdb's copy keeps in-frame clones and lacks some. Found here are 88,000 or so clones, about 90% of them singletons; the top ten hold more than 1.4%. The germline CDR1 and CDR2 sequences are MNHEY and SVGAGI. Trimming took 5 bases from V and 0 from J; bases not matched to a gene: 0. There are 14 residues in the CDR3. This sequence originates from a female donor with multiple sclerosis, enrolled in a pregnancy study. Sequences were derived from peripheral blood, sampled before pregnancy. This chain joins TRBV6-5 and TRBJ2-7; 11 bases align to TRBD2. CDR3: CASSLAGGSYEQYF. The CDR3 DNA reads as TGTGCCAGCAGTCTAGCGGGGGGCTCCTACGAGCAGTACTTC.